These 23 T cell receptor beta chains were all obtained from the same sample, sequenced in a study of blood T cell repertoires in COVID-19. TCRdb's copy holds only in-frame clones and misses some; the assay was immunoSEQ multiplex PCR. The sample yields 120,000 or so clones, about 87% seen once. Sample: peripheral blood. The receptors stem from an older woman with acute or convalescent COVID-19.

This rearrangement joins TRBV27 to TRBJ1-1; 8 nucleotides match TRBD1. Germline V gives CDR1 MNHEY, CDR2 SMNVEV (reference sequence). The CDR3 spans 14 residues. Losses at the gene ends were 3 bases for V and 5 bases for J; bases not matched to a gene: 5. The CDR3 protein is CASSFQGAWTEAFF. CDR3 coding DNA: TGTGCCAGCAGTTTCCAGGGGGCTTGGACTGAAGCTTTCTTT.

The genes are TRBV7-3 and TRBJ1-1, with no clear D. The CDR3 extends over 13 amino acids. Germline loops: CDR1 SGHTA, CDR2 FQGTGA. V shed 5 bases and J shed 3 bases, with 10 bases lying between them. CDR3 protein: CASSQSRDTEAFF. CDR3 bases: TGTGCCAGCAGCCAATCGAGGGACACTGAAGCTTTCTTT.

This clone was detected once. J is TRBJ1-1 and V is TRBV6-5; TRBD1 aligns across 7 bases. The CDR3 loop spans 12 amino acids. Germline assignment: CDR1 MNHEY and CDR2 SVGAGI. Trimming removed 6 bases from V and 13 bases from J; junction bases left unmatched: 11. The CDR3 sequence is CASSVQGPLSFF. The CDR3 bases are TGTGCCAGCAGCGTACAGGGGCCCCTTAGTTTCTTT.

The chain is built from TRBV10-1 and TRBJ1-1; tentatively, D is TRBD1 (5 bases). From germline, CDR1 is WNHNN and CDR2 SYGVQD (reference sequence). Trimming shortened V by 6 bases and J by 2 bases, and 10 bases separated the two germline ends. This CDR3 region has 13 residues. The CDR3 reads CASSARANTEAFF. DNA of the CDR3: TGCGCCAGCAGCGCCAGGGCTAACACTGAAGCTTTCTTT.

The count of this clone is one. The chain links TRBV19 to TRBJ1-5; tentative D call: TRBD1 (5 bases). Looked up from germline, CDR1 is LNHDA and CDR2 is SQIVND (reference sequence). The V end lost 3 bases, the J end lost 6 bases, and 15 bases lay between the germline ends. This CDR3 spans 15 amino acids. The CDR3 region is CASSILGAKGQPQHF. CDR3 coding DNA: TGTGCCAGTAGTATTTTAGGGGCAAAAGGTCAGCCCCAGCATTTT.

V gene TRBV7-2 combines with J gene TRBJ2-1; 7 nucleotides agree with TRBD1. J gave up 5 bases and V 2 bases, and 12 bases lay outside the gene matches. The CDR3 is 17 residues long. Germline V lookup: CDR1 SGHTA, CDR2 FQGNSA. CDR3 coding DNA: TGTGCCAGCAGCTTAAACCCAACAGGGGCCCGAAACAATGAGCAGTTCTTC. It is translated as CASSLNPTGARNNEQFF.

V and J are TRBV5-1 and TRBJ2-1, with D possibly TRBD2 on 5 matching bases. In germline, CDR1 is SGHRS, CDR2 YFSETQ. The CDR3 consists of 15 residues. The V gene lost 0 bases and the J gene lost 7 bases, with 14 bases spanning the gap. CDR3 coding DNA: TGCGCCAGCAGCTTGGAGCCCACTAGTTCAAATGAGCAGTTCTTC. The encoded protein is CASSLEPTSSNEQFF. Using reference TRBV5-1 and TRBJ2-1 for the parts outside the CDR3, the full variable domain is KAGVTQTPRYLIKTRGQQVTLSCSPISGHRSVSWYQQTPGQGLQFLFEYFSETQRNKGNFPGRFSGRQFSNSRSEMNVSTLELGDSALYLCASSLEPTSSNEQFFGPGTRLTVL.

The J gene is TRBJ2-7, the V gene TRBV18, with D perhaps matching TRBD1 (7 bases). The germline V gene has CDR1 KGHSH and CDR2 LQKENI. The germline V and J ends were trimmed by 4 bases and 6 bases, with 13 bases remaining between them. This CDR3 has 13 residues. The CDR3 nucleotides are TGTGCCAGCTCACGCGGGACAGTTGGCGAGCAGTACTTC. It codes for CASSRGTVGEQYF.

CDR3 bases: TGTGCCAGCAGTGGACAGGGGAACTATGGCTACACCTTC. This translates into CASSGQGNYGYTF. V and J are TRBV2 and TRBJ1-2, with 8 bases that match TRBD1. The J segment lost 2 bases and the V segment lost 4 bases, leaving 0 bases of the junction unmatched. Germline values: CDR1 SNHLY, CDR2 FYNNEI. CDR3 length: 13 amino acids.

The V and J genes are TRBV5-1 and TRBJ2-3, with TRBD2 matching over 13 bases. Germline CDR1 is SGHRS and CDR2 is YFSETQ. V gave up 1 base and J gave up 0 bases; unmatched junction bases: 14. This CDR3 has 21 residues. CDR3 in amino acids: CASSLTGGGLAGASSTDTQYF. CDR3 nucleotide sequence: TGCGCCAGCAGCTTGACAGGGGGAGGACTAGCGGGAGCGTCTAGCACAGATACGCAGTATTTT.

The chain uses TRBV28 and TRBJ2-6; D call uncertain. In germline, CDR1 is MDHEN, CDR2 SYDVKM. Between the trimmed V and J ends, which lost 5 bases and 1 base, there was a span of 12 bases. This CDR3 region has 16 residues. Written as DNA, the CDR3 is TGTGCCAGCAGTCCGGGTTTAGGTTCTGGGGCCAACGTCCTGACTTTC. This translates into CASSPGLGSGANVLTF.

The chain combines TRBV28 with TRBJ1-2; 8 bases align to TRBD1. V trimming: 5 bases; J trimming: 4 bases; junction bases outside the gene matches: 12. Germline CDR1 is MDHEN and CDR2 is SYDVKM. CDR3 size: 16 residues. DNA for the CDR3: TGTGCCAGCAGTCAACCTCCCGGACAGGGTGCCTATGGCTACACCTTC. Protein sequence: CASSQPPGQGAYGYTF.

This chain connects TRBV6-5 to TRBJ1-1, with 8 positions matching TRBD1. The V gene's germline CDR1 is MNHEY and CDR2 SVGAGI. Trimming removed 6 bases from V and 5 bases from J; junction bases left unmatched: 8. The CDR3 consists of 14 residues. In DNA, the CDR3 is TGTGCCAGCAGGTACCAGGGGGCAGGTACTGAAGCTTTCTTT. As protein: CASRYQGAGTEAFF.

The chain combines TRBV7-2 with TRBJ1-2; D is undetermined. Per germline, CDR1 SGHTA and CDR2 FQGNSA. The CDR3 covers 14 residues. The ends were cut back, 5 bases at V and 8 bases at J, with 18 bases in the middle. In nucleotides, the CDR3 is TGTGCCAGCAGCAAAGATTACACATTAATGGGCTACACCTTC. Its translation: CASSKDYTLMGYTF.

V is TRBV5-1 and J is TRBJ1-2, with TRBD1 as a possible D gene (6 bases). The germline V and J ends were trimmed by 4 bases and 1 base, with 14 bases remaining between them. Germline V CDR1 and CDR2: SGHRS, YFSETQ. The CDR3 sequence is 15 residues long. The CDR3, as DNA: TGCGCCAGCAGCCCAACGGGACAAAGTAACTATGGCTACACCTTC. Residues: CASSPTGQSNYGYTF.

In this sample, this clone turned up once. The V and J genes are TRBV18 and TRBJ1-2; a weak D match, TRBD1 (6 bases). V dropped 3 bases and J dropped 6 bases, with 23 bases sitting between them. Germline CDR1 and CDR2: KGHSH and LQKENI. The CDR3 loop spans 17 amino acids. Written as DNA, the CDR3 is TGTGCCAGCTCACCTTTCAACGGGCAGGGGAAGGAAAATGGCTACACCTTC. It specifies CASSPFNGQGKENGYTF.

The chain combines TRBV11-1 with TRBJ2-3, with 11 bases lining up with TRBD2. The CDR3 is 15 residues long. V dropped 4 bases and J dropped 6; count of bases not matched to a gene: 6. Germline V gene data show CDR1 as SGHAT and CDR2 as FQDESV (reference sequence). CDR3 sequence: CASSSLAGGSDTQYF. In nucleotides, the CDR3 is TGTGCCAGCAGCTCCTTAGCGGGAGGGTCGGATACGCAGTATTTT.

This chain links TRBV28 with TRBJ2-1; tentative D call: TRBD2 (5 bases). V lost 6 bases and J lost 5, with 20 bases in between. This CDR3 has 16 residues. Germline values: CDR1 MDHEN, CDR2 SYDVKM. CDR3 DNA sequence: TGTGCCAGCAGCCCCCTCGGACTCCAAACCCACAATGAGCAGTTCTTC. Translated: CASSPLGLQTHNEQFF.

The CDR3 reads CASSQAGVHGYTF. The CDR3 DNA reads TGTGCCAGCAGCCAAGCGGGAGTCCATGGCTACACCTTC. The chain combines TRBV3-1 (or the pseudogene TRBV3-2) with TRBJ1-2; D is ambiguous. V lost 1 base and J 6 bases, leaving 9 bases between the germline ends. There are 13 residues in the CDR3. CDR1 is LGHDT, CDR2 YNNKEL, per germline (reference sequence).

This sequence joins TRBV27 and TRBJ2-7; a possible D gene is TRBD2 (6 bases). From germline, CDR1 is MNHEY and CDR2 SMNVEV (reference sequence). V was cut by 3 bases and J by 3 bases, with 15 bases left in between. The CDR3 runs 15 residues. The CDR3 DNA is TGTGCCAGCAGTTTCTCAAAGGCGGGGTTCTACGAGCAGTACTTC. This translates into CASSFSKAGFYEQYF.

The V gene is TRBV7-2, the J gene TRBJ1-1, with TRBD1 matching 8 bases. Looked up from germline, CDR1 is SGHTA and CDR2 is FQGNSA. The J segment lost 5 bases and the V segment lost 5 bases, leaving 7 bases of the junction unmatched. This CDR3 contains 14 residues. Written as DNA, the CDR3 is TGTGCCAGCAGCAAACGGACAGGGATAACTGAAGCTTTCTTT. Translating it yields CASSKRTGITEAFF.

The CDR3 spells CASRERNTIYF. DNA for the CDR3: TGTGCCAGCAGGGAGCGAAACACCATATATTTT. This chain uses TRBV6-5 with TRBJ1-3, with no clear D. Trimming took off 6 bases at V and 5 bases at J, with 5 bases between the two ends. Germline CDR1 MNHEY, CDR2 SVGAGI. The CDR3 length is 11 residues.

The chain uses TRBV24-1 and TRBJ2-1; D gene ambiguous. CDR1 KGHDR and CDR2 SFDVKD come from the germline V gene. V dropped 4 bases and J dropped 0 bases, with 6 bases sitting between them. CDR3 size: 14 residues. Here the CDR3 reads CATSDLSSYNEQFF. In DNA, the CDR3 is TGTGCCACCAGTGACCTCAGCTCCTACAATGAGCAGTTCTTC.